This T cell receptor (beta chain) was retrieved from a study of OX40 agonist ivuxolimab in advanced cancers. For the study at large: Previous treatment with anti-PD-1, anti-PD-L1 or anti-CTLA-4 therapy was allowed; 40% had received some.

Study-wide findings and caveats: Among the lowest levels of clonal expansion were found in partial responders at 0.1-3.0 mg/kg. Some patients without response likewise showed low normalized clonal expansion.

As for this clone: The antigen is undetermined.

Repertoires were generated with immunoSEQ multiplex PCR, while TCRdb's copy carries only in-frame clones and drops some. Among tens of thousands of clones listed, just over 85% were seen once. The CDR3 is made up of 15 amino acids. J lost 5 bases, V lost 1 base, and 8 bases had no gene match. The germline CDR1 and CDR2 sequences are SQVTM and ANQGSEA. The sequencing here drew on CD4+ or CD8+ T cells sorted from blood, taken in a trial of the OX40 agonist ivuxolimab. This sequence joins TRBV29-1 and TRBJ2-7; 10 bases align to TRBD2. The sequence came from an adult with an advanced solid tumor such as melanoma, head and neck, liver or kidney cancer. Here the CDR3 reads CSVEGSSGSFDEQYF. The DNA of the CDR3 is TGCAGCGTTGAAGGCTCTAGCGGGAGCTTCGACGAGCAGTACTTC.